These T cell receptor beta chains were read from a single sample in a study of patients and donors after allogeneic stem cell transplantation. MiXCR, applied by TCRdb to the RT-PCR reads, yields one record per CDR3 protein. This table holds 390,000 or so distinct CDR3 sequences, roughly 17% found once. The sequencing sample was made of blood, either unsorted or a sorted T cell fraction (not recorded which). These TCRs come from a human donor who was either an allogeneic HSCT recipient or a stem cell or donor lymphocyte infusion donor (not recorded which). It is not recorded whose cells these are; they may come from a transplant donor. Each CDR3 is given with its conserved first and last residue. The order of the fields is J gene, V gene, clone size, D gene, CDR3 protein, CDR3 DNA. D genes are given only for firm matches. Clone size, where shown, is once, few, many, or a class for clones that have expanded.

j_gene: TRBJ1-2; v_gene: TRBV12-3/TRBV12-4; abundance: few; d_gene: .; CDR3aa: CASSFYLGALRGYTF; CDR3nt: TGTGCCAGCAGTTTCTATCTGGGGGCTCTTCGGGGCTACACCTTC
j_gene: TRBJ2-2; v_gene: TRBV4-3; abundance: few; d_gene: .; CDR3aa: CASSQWTRGKAGELFF; CDR3nt: TGCGCCAGCAGCCAGTGGACCAGGGGAAAGGCCGGGGAGCTGTTTTTT
j_gene: TRBJ1-5; v_gene: TRBV4-1; abundance: .; d_gene: .; CDR3aa: CASSQHSGGNQPQHF; CDR3nt: TGCGCCAGCAGCCAACACTCAGGGGGCAATCAGCCCCAGCATTTT
j_gene: TRBJ1-5; v_gene: TRBV20-1; abundance: .; d_gene: TRBD1; CDR3aa: CSARDGTGPNQPQHF; CDR3nt: TGCAGTGCTAGGGACGGGACAGGACCCAATCAGCCCCAGCATTTT
j_gene: TRBJ1-1; v_gene: TRBV2; abundance: .; d_gene: .; CDR3aa: CASSEAGRGKNTEAFF; CDR3nt: TGTGCCAGCAGTGAAGCGGGCCGCGGGAAGAACACTGAAGCTTTCTTT
j_gene: TRBJ1-2; v_gene: TRBV6-5; abundance: few; d_gene: .; CDR3aa: CASSYSFGQQNYGYTF; CDR3nt: TGTGCCAGCAGTTACTCATTCGGGCAGCAAAACTATGGCTACACCTTC
j_gene: TRBJ2-7; v_gene: TRBV12-3/TRBV12-4; abundance: many; d_gene: TRBD2; CDR3aa: CASSSRTSGSYEQYF; CDR3nt: TGTGCCAGCAGTTCCCGGACTAGCGGTTCCTACGAGCAGTACTTC
j_gene: TRBJ1-2; v_gene: TRBV12-3/TRBV12-4; abundance: many; d_gene: TRBD1; CDR3aa: CASRRTGVNYGYTF; CDR3nt: TGTGCCAGCCGCCGGACAGGGGTTAACTATGGCTACACCTTC
j_gene: TRBJ2-5; v_gene: TRBV14; abundance: .; d_gene: TRBD2; CDR3aa: CASSQEGNPGLAGGETQYF; CDR3nt: TGTGCCAGCAGCCAAGAGGGCAACCCGGGACTAGCGGGAGGGGAGACCCAGTACTTC
j_gene: TRBJ2-1; v_gene: TRBV6-1; abundance: .; d_gene: .; CDR3aa: CASSDPLGFSYNEQFF; CDR3nt: TGTGCCAGCAGTGACCCACTAGGCTTCTCCTACAATGAGCAGTTCTTC
j_gene: TRBJ2-5; v_gene: TRBV29-1; abundance: few; d_gene: .; CDR3aa: CSVGSPPTGRETQYF; CDR3nt: TGCAGCGTTGGTTCCCCTCCGACAGGGAGGGAGACCCAGTACTTC
j_gene: TRBJ2-7; v_gene: TRBV5-1; abundance: .; d_gene: TRBD1; CDR3aa: CASSIDRGGRYEQYF; CDR3nt: TGCGCCAGCAGTATTGACAGGGGGGGGCGATACGAGCAGTACTTC
j_gene: TRBJ1-2; v_gene: TRBV12-3/TRBV12-4; abundance: .; d_gene: .; CDR3aa: CASREWGNYGYTF; CDR3nt: TGTGCCAGCCGCGAGTGGGGGAACTATGGCTACACCTTC
j_gene: TRBJ2-2; v_gene: TRBV6-1; abundance: .; d_gene: .; CDR3aa: CASSHPGAGTGELFF; CDR3nt: TGTGCCAGCAGTCACCCGGGGGCCGGCACCGGGGAGCTGTTTTTT
j_gene: TRBJ1-6; v_gene: TRBV7-2; abundance: many; d_gene: .; CDR3aa: CASSSQAFSSPLHF; CDR3nt: TGTGCCAGCAGCTCACAAGCCTTCAGTTCACCCCTCCACTTT
j_gene: TRBJ2-7; v_gene: TRBV11-1; abundance: few; d_gene: TRBD2; CDR3aa: CASSLETSGIKILSYEQYF; CDR3nt: TGTGCCAGCAGCCTAGAGACTAGCGGGATTAAAATTTTGTCCTACGAGCAGTACTTC
j_gene: TRBJ1-1; v_gene: TRBV24-1; abundance: few; d_gene: TRBD1; CDR3aa: CATSGDGQVLNTEAFF; CDR3nt: TGTGCCACCAGTGGTGATGGACAGGTCTTGAACACTGAAGCTTTCTTT
j_gene: TRBJ1-1; v_gene: TRBV29-1; abundance: .; d_gene: .; CDR3aa: CSAGRQITEAFF; CDR3nt: TGCAGCGCCGGAAGACAGATCACTGAAGCTTTCTTT
j_gene: TRBJ1-2; v_gene: TRBV7-2; abundance: few; d_gene: .; CDR3aa: CASSLLEGSGTTF; CDR3nt: TGTGCCAGCAGCTTACTTGAAGGCTCTGGGACCACCTTC
j_gene: TRBJ2-7; v_gene: TRBV7-9; abundance: few; d_gene: .; CDR3aa: CASSFGRETYEQYF; CDR3nt: TGTGCCAGCAGCTTCGGCAGGGAGACCTACGAGCAGTACTTC
j_gene: TRBJ2-5; v_gene: TRBV12-3/TRBV12-4; abundance: .; d_gene: .; CDR3aa: CASSYTGPGTQYF; CDR3nt: TGTGCCAGCAGTTACACCGGGCCGGGGACCCAGTACTTC
j_gene: TRBJ2-7; v_gene: TRBV15; abundance: many; d_gene: TRBD1; CDR3aa: CATSVNRGYEQYF; CDR3nt: TGTGCCACCAGCGTGAACAGGGGCTACGAGCAGTACTTC
j_gene: TRBJ1-1; v_gene: TRBV20-1; abundance: .; d_gene: .; CDR3aa: CSAETTGLYTEAFF; CDR3nt: TGCAGTGCTGAAACGACAGGCCTTTACACTGAAGCTTTCTTT
j_gene: TRBJ2-7; v_gene: TRBV20-1; abundance: .; d_gene: TRBD1; CDR3aa: CSARYRGTVRVAAYEQYF; CDR3nt: TGCAGTGCTAGATACCGAGGGACAGTTAGAGTGGCGGCCTACGAGCAGTACTTC
j_gene: TRBJ2-1; v_gene: TRBV9; abundance: .; d_gene: .; CDR3aa: CASNSPSMGEAPYNEQFF; CDR3nt: TGTGCCAGCAATTCACCCTCGATGGGGGAGGCTCCCTACAATGAGCAGTTCTTC
j_gene: TRBJ2-1; v_gene: TRBV7-9; abundance: few; d_gene: .; CDR3aa: CASSYRGVHEQFF; CDR3nt: TGTGCCAGCAGCTATAGAGGGGTACATGAGCAGTTCTTC
j_gene: TRBJ1-2; v_gene: TRBV6-6; abundance: .; d_gene: .; CDR3aa: CASSYPGQNGYTF; CDR3nt: TGTGCCAGCAGTTACCCTGGACAGAATGGCTACACCTTC
j_gene: TRBJ1-5; v_gene: TRBV4-1; abundance: .; d_gene: .; CDR3aa: CASSQVLGTADQPQHF; CDR3nt: TGCGCCAGCAGCCAAGTATTAGGGACCGCGGATCAGCCCCAGCATTTT
j_gene: TRBJ1-2; v_gene: TRBV7-2; abundance: few; d_gene: .; CDR3aa: CASSLGTGVSGYTF; CDR3nt: TGTGCCAGCAGCTTAGGAACAGGCGTAAGCGGCTACACCTTC
j_gene: TRBJ1-6; v_gene: TRBV9; abundance: .; d_gene: TRBD1; CDR3aa: CASSVGTGNSPLHF; CDR3nt: TGTGCCAGCAGCGTAGGGACAGGGAATTCACCCCTCCACTTT
j_gene: TRBJ1-1; v_gene: TRBV27; abundance: few; d_gene: .; CDR3aa: CASSFWQHTEAFF; CDR3nt: TGTGCCAGCAGTTTTTGGCAGCACACTGAAGCTTTCTTT
j_gene: TRBJ2-1; v_gene: TRBV12-3/TRBV12-4; abundance: many; d_gene: TRBD2; CDR3aa: CASSLHGRGNEQFF; CDR3nt: TGTGCCAGCAGTTTACACGGGAGGGGCAATGAGCAGTTCTTC
j_gene: TRBJ2-7; v_gene: TRBV15; abundance: .; d_gene: TRBD1; CDR3aa: CATSRQQGANYEQYF; CDR3nt: TGTGCCACCAGCAGACAGCAGGGGGCAAACTACGAGCAGTACTTC
j_gene: TRBJ1-1; v_gene: TRBV5-5; abundance: .; d_gene: .; CDR3aa: CASSPQPPEAFF; CDR3nt: TGTGCCAGCAGCCCCCAGCCCCCTGAAGCTTTCTTT
j_gene: TRBJ1-1; v_gene: TRBV7-8; abundance: few; d_gene: .; CDR3aa: CASSPIFMNTEAFF; CDR3nt: TGTGCCAGCAGCCCAATATTCATGAACACTGAAGCTTTCTTT
j_gene: TRBJ2-6; v_gene: TRBV7-3; abundance: few; d_gene: .; CDR3aa: CASTPNSRFPTFSGANVLTF; CDR3nt: TGTGCCAGCACCCCAAACAGTAGGTTCCCCACCTTCTCTGGGGCCAACGTCCTGACTTTC
j_gene: TRBJ1-1; v_gene: TRBV7-2; abundance: few; d_gene: TRBD1; CDR3aa: CASSSIHTDRGVGAFF; CDR3nt: TGTGCCAGCAGCTCCATACATACAGACAGGGGAGTAGGAGCTTTCTTT
j_gene: TRBJ2-7; v_gene: TRBV7-2; abundance: .; d_gene: .; CDR3aa: CASSLSEGRRYGQYF; CDR3nt: TGTGCCAGCAGCTTAAGCGAGGGACGGAGGTATGGGCAGTACTTC
j_gene: TRBJ2-5; v_gene: TRBV10-2; abundance: few; d_gene: TRBD1; CDR3aa: CASSEGTVVETQYF; CDR3nt: TGCGCCAGCAGTGAAGGGACAGTCGTGGAGACCCAGTACTTC
j_gene: TRBJ1-2; v_gene: TRBV2; abundance: .; d_gene: TRBD1; CDR3aa: CASRTRDRSYGYTF; CDR3nt: TGTGCCAGCAGGACCCGGGACAGGAGCTATGGCTACACCTTC
j_gene: TRBJ1-2; v_gene: TRBV3-1; abundance: few; d_gene: .; CDR3aa: CASSPGIGSYGYTF; CDR3nt: TGTGCCAGCAGCCCCGGCATAGGGAGCTATGGCTACACCTTC
j_gene: TRBJ2-7; v_gene: TRBV4-2; abundance: .; d_gene: TRBD2; CDR3aa: CASSQGPGLAGYEQYF; CDR3nt: TGTGCCAGCAGCCAAGGGCCGGGACTAGCGGGCTACGAGCAGTACTTC
j_gene: TRBJ2-6; v_gene: TRBV18; abundance: .; d_gene: .; CDR3aa: CASSRKGEDVLTF; CDR3nt: TGTGCCAGCTCACGGAAAGGGGAAGACGTCCTGACTTTC
j_gene: TRBJ2-7; v_gene: TRBV7-2; abundance: .; d_gene: .; CDR3aa: CASSLGESPYEQYF; CDR3nt: TGTGCCAGCAGCTTAGGCGAGAGTCCCTACGAGCAGTACTTC
j_gene: TRBJ2-5; v_gene: TRBV12-3/TRBV12-4; abundance: many; d_gene: TRBD2; CDR3aa: CASSLLSGGYQETQYF; CDR3nt: TGTGCCAGCAGTTTACTGAGCGGGGGATACCAAGAGACCCAGTACTTC
j_gene: TRBJ1-1; v_gene: TRBV12-3/TRBV12-4; abundance: .; d_gene: .; CDR3aa: CASRLAWGVEVEAFF; CDR3nt: TGTGCCAGCAGGTTGGCATGGGGGGTCGAGGTTGAAGCTTTCTTT
j_gene: TRBJ2-1; v_gene: TRBV20-1; abundance: .; d_gene: .; CDR3aa: CSARDHKSSYNEQFF; CDR3nt: TGCAGTGCTAGAGACCACAAAAGCTCCTACAATGAGCAGTTCTTC
j_gene: TRBJ1-2; v_gene: TRBV20-1; abundance: few; d_gene: .; CDR3aa: CSARDRGRVGGYTF; CDR3nt: TGCAGTGCTAGAGATCGTGGCAGGGTCGGAGGCTACACCTTC
j_gene: TRBJ1-4; v_gene: TRBV2; abundance: .; d_gene: .; CDR3aa: CASSEDRAVEKLFF; CDR3nt: TGTGCCAGCAGTGAAGACAGGGCGGTTGAAAAACTGTTTTTT